Below, 5 T cell receptor beta chains from the same sample are listed, as sequenced in a study of early T cells in non-severe SARS-CoV-2 infection. TCRdb redid the calling of the 5' RACE reads with MiXCR, one entry per CDR3 protein. This table holds about 48,000 distinct CDR3 sequences, approximately 9.8% found once. The sequenced sample was whole blood. Receptor source: an adult who was a healthcare worker with PCR-confirmed SARS-CoV-2 infection or an uninfected control (not recorded which).

The chain has TRBV7-9 and TRBJ2-3, with a tentative D call TRBD2 (6 bases). Germline V gene data show CDR1 as SEHNR and CDR2 as FQNEAQ (reference sequence). The V end lost 4 bases, the J end lost 2 bases, and 22 bases lay between the germline ends. The CDR3 has 18 residues. The CDR3 here is CASSSPTRLVLDTDTQYF. The CDR3 DNA sequence: TGTGCCAGCAGCTCCCCGACCCGACTAGTTCTAGACACAGATACGCAGTATTTT.

In its sample, this clonotype was seen many times. The V and J genes are TRBV7-3 and TRBJ2-7, with 7 nucleotides matching TRBD2. The CDR3 sequence is 14 residues long. Germline CDR1 SGHTA, CDR2 FQGTGA. Trimming took 5 bases from V and 5 from J; bases not matched to a gene: 9. The CDR3 nucleotides are TGTGCCAGCAGCCCCGGACTAGTCGGCGACGAGCAGTACTTC. Translated, it gives CASSPGLVGDEQYF. Based on the CDR3 plus reference TRBV7-3 and TRBJ2-7, the full variable domain is GAGVSQTPSNKVTEKGKYVELRCDPISGHTALYWYRQSLGQGPEFLIYFQGTGAADDSGLPNDRFFAVRPEGSVSTLKIQRTERGDSAVYLCASSPGLVGDEQYFGPGTRLTVT.

In this sample, this clonotype turned up a few times. The chain carries TRBV5-6 and TRBJ2-1, with D maybe TRBD1 (5 bases). The V gene lost 2 bases and the J gene lost 5 bases, with 8 bases spanning the gap. CDR3 size: 13 residues. Germline V CDR1 and CDR2: SGHDT, YYEEEE. The CDR3 region has the DNA TGTGCCAGCAGCTTCACGACAGACAATGAGCAGTTCTTC. Translated: CASSFTTDNEQFF.

At least ten counts were recorded for this clonotype. In nucleotides, the CDR3 is TGCAGCGTTGAAGATCCCCTCCGGGGCACTGAAGCTTTCTTT. Residues: CSVEDPLRGTEAFF. The V gene is TRBV29-1, the J gene TRBJ1-1; no clear D. The CDR3 has 14 residues. Trimming stripped 0 bases from V and 4 bases from J, with 12 bases between. Germline CDR1 reads SQVTM; CDR2 reads ANQGSEA.

There are a few counts of this clonotype. The gene calls are TRBV9 and TRBJ1-2; 9 bases fit TRBD1. Looked up from germline, CDR1 is SGDLS and CDR2 is YYNGEE. The CDR3 runs to 14 residues. With V trimmed by 3 bases and J by 7 bases, 7 bases remained unmatched. CDR3 sequence reads: CASSEDNRGLGYTF. DNA for the CDR3: TGTGCCAGCAGCGAGGACAACAGGGGGCTTGGCTACACCTTC.